The source of this T cell receptor (beta chain) is a study of cytomegalovirus exposure and HLA in healthy donors. General study points: Rarity held for most TCR sequences, but there were some public TCRs that occurred in many donors. According to a subsequent analysis, TCR clusters from the first cohort were inclined to appear together in the roughly 120 validation repertoires.

The repertoire was sequenced with immunoSEQ multiplex PCR; TCRdb's copy has only in-frame clones and lacks some. Among around 190,000 clones listed, about 81% were seen once. The germline gives CDR1 LGHNT, CDR2 FRNRAP. The CDR3 is 16 amino acids. J was trimmed by 6 bases and V by 6 bases; bases with no gene match: 10. Separation from the roughly 670-subject first cohort characterized the approximately 120-subject validation cohort, to which the donors belonged. This clone was counted a few times. As yet, its antigen is unknown. The J gene is TRBJ2-2, the V gene TRBV12-5; TRBD2 aligns across 10 bases. Sample: PBMCs. The TCR comes from a woman in her 30s in good health and CMV-seronegative. The CDR3 loop reads CASGPDLAGVSGELFF. The CDR3 coding sequence is TGTGCTAGTGGCCCTGATCTAGCGGGAGTATCCGGGGAGCTGTTTTTT.